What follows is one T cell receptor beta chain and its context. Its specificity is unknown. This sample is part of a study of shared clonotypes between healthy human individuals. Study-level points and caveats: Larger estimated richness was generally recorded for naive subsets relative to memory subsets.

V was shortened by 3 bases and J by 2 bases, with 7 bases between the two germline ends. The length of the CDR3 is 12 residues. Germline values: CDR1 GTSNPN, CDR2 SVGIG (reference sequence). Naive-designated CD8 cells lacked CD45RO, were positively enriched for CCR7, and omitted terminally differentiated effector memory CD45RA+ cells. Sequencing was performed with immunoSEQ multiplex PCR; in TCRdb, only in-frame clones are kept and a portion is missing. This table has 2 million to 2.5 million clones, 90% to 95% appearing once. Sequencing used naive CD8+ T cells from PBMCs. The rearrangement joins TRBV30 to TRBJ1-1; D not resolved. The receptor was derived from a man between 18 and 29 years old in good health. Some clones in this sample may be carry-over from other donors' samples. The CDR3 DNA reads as TGTGCCTGGAGCCCCTTAAACACTGAAGCTTTCTTT. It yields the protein CAWSPLNTEAFF.